These 10 T cell receptor beta chains came from one sample sequenced in a study of OX40 agonist ivuxolimab in advanced cancers. Here immunoSEQ multiplex PCR was the method, and the copy in TCRdb shows in-frame clones only, minus some. The data hold some 48,000 clones, with roughly 77% observed a single time. Sequencing used CD4+ or CD8+ T cells sorted from blood, obtained in a trial of the OX40 agonist ivuxolimab. The source of these receptors is an adult with an advanced solid tumor such as melanoma, head and neck, liver or kidney cancer.

The table lists this clone with a count of one. V and J are TRBV5-1 and TRBJ2-3, with 13 bases identical to TRBD2. V was pared by 6 bases and J by 0 bases, with 7 bases of the junction left unmatched. CDR3 size: 17 residues. Germline V CDR1 and CDR2: SGHRS, YFSETQ. As DNA, the CDR3 is TGCGCCAGCAATGTACTAGCGGGAGGGGTTAGCACAGATACGCAGTATTTT. Encoded protein: CASNVLAGGVSTDTQYF.

The rearrangement links TRBV29-1 to TRBJ2-5; perhaps TRBD2 as D (6 bases). The V gene's germline CDR1 is SQVTM and CDR2 ANQGSEA. This CDR3 is 13 amino acids long. Trimming took off 4 bases at V and 2 bases at J, with 11 bases between the two ends. The CDR3 spells CSVVPSEQETQYF. CDR3 nucleotide sequence: TGCAGCGTTGTCCCTAGCGAACAAGAGACCCAGTACTTC. Based on the CDR3 plus reference TRBV29-1 and TRBJ2-5, the full variable domain is SAVISQKPSRDICQRGTSLTIQCQVDSQVTMMFWYRQQPGQSLTLIATANQGSEATYESGFVIDKFPISRPNLTFSTLTVSNMSPEDSSIYLCSVVPSEQETQYFGPGTRLLVL.

This CDR3 reads CASSFSPGGQETQYF. CDR3 coding DNA: TGCGCCAGCAGCTTTAGCCCTGGGGGCCAAGAGACCCAGTACTTC. This chain joins TRBV5-1 and TRBJ2-5; D may be TRBD1 or TRBD2 (5 bases each). Germline-derived CDR1 and CDR2 are SGHRS and YFSETQ. The CDR3 has 15 residues. V was pared by 2 bases and J by 1 base, with 12 bases between. Full variable domain (rest looked up from reference TRBV5-1 and TRBJ2-5): KAGVTQTPRYLIKTRGQQVTLSCSPISGHRSVSWYQQTPGQGLQFLFEYFSETQRNKGNFPGRFSGRQFSNSRSEMNVSTLELGDSALYLCASSFSPGGQETQYFGPGTRLLVL.

The chain carries TRBV21-1 and TRBJ1-1. TRBV21-1 is deemed a pseudogene. This CDR3 comprises 16 residues. CDR3 bases: TGTGCCAGCAGCAAAGGGACTGGTAAGGGGTTGACTGAAGCTTTCTTT. This gives the protein CASSKGTGKGLTEAFF.

Only a few counts were recorded for this clone. This rearrangement joins TRBV28 to TRBJ2-3; the match to TRBD2 covers 8 bases. This CDR3 has 16 amino acids. Trimming removed 5 bases from V and 2 bases from J; junction bases left unmatched: 9. CDR1 MDHEN and CDR2 SYDVKM come from the germline V gene. CDR3 loop: CASSPGLAGATDTQYF. The CDR3 DNA reads as TGTGCCAGCAGTCCTGGACTAGCCGGCGCCACAGATACGCAGTATTTT.

The gene calls are TRBV6-6 and TRBJ2-3; D gene uncertain. V gave up 4 bases and J gave up 0 bases, with 14 bases separating them. This CDR3 has 16 amino acids. Germline assignment: CDR1 MNHNY and CDR2 SVGAGI (reference sequence). In DNA form, the CDR3 reads TGTGCCAGCAGTTTTGGAGCAGGCTCTAGCACAGATACGCAGTATTTT. It translates to CASSFGAGSSTDTQYF.

V usage is TRBV2 and J usage is TRBJ2-5, with D possibly TRBD1 on 5 matching bases. V lost 7 bases and J 2 bases, leaving 14 bases between the germline ends. The CDR3 runs 14 residues. Germline assignment: CDR1 SNHLY and CDR2 FYNNEI. In DNA, the CDR3 is TGTGCCAGCACCGCCGCCAGGGAACAAGAGACCCAGTACTTC. Residues: CASTAAREQETQYF.

The CDR3 here is CASSYSPGGRAAFF. The CDR3 DNA follows: TGTGCCAGCAGTTATTCCCCAGGGGGCCGGGCAGCTTTCTTT. The chain has TRBV6-5 and TRBJ1-1, with 8 bases matching TRBD1. V gave up 3 bases and J gave up 10 bases; unmatched junction bases: 10. The CDR3 has 14 amino acids. Germline loops: CDR1 MNHEY, CDR2 SVGAGI.

This CDR3 is CASSDINGGYGYTF. Written as DNA, the CDR3 is TGTGCCAGCAGCGACATCAACGGTGGCTATGGCTACACCTTC. The rearrangement links TRBV6-1 to TRBJ1-2; no firm D call. Deletions cut 6 bases from V and 4 bases from J, with 15 bases between. This CDR3 has 14 residues. CDR1 is MNHNS and CDR2 is SASEGT in the germline V gene.

A few counts support this clone. The chain has TRBV30 and TRBJ1-4; D possibly corresponds to TRBD1 (6 bases). The CDR3 has 13 residues. Looked up from germline, CDR1 is GTSNPN and CDR2 is SVGIG (reference sequence). Trimming left V 1 base short and J 8 bases short, with 11 bases between. Here the CDR3 DNA reads TGTGCCTGGAGTGCCGGGACATACGAAAAACTGTTTTTT. It translates to CAWSAGTYEKLFF.